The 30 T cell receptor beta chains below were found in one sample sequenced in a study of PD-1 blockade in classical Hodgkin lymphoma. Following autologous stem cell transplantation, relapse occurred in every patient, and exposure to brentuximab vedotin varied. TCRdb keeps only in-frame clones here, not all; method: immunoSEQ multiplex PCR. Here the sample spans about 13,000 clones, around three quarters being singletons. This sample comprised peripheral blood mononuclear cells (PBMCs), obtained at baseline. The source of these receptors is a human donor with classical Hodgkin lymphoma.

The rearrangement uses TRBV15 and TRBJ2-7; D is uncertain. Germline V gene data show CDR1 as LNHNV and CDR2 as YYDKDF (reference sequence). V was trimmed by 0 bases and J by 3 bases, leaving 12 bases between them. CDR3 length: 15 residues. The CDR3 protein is CATSRDPVGYYEQYV. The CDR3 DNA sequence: TGTGCCACCAGCAGAGATCCGGTGGGGTACTACGAGCAGTACGTC.

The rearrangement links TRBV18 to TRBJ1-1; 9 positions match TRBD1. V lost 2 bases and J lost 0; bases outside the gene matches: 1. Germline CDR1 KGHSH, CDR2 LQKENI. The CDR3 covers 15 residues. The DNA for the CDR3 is TGTGCCAGCTCACCAACAGGGGGCTTGAACACTGAAGCTTTCTTT. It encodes CASSPTGGLNTEAFF.

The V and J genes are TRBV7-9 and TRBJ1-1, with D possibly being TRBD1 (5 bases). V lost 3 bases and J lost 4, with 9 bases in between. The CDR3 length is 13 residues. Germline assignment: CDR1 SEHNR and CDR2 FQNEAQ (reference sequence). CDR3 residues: CASSLMGGTEAFF. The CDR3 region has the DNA TGTGCCAGCAGCTTGATGGGGGGCACTGAAGCTTTCTTT.

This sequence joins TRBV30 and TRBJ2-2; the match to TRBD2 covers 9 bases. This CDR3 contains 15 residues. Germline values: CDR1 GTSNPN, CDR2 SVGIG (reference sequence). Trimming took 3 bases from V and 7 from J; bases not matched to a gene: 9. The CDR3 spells CAWSPVAGARGELFF. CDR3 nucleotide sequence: TGTGCCTGGAGCCCGGTAGCGGGAGCTCGCGGGGAGCTGTTTTTT.

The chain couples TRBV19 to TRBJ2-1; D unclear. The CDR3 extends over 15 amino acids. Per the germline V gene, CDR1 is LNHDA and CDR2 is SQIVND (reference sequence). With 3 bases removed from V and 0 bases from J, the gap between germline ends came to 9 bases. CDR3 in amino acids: CASSISVSSYNEQFF. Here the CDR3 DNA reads TGTGCCAGTAGTATCTCCGTCAGCTCCTACAATGAGCAGTTCTTC.

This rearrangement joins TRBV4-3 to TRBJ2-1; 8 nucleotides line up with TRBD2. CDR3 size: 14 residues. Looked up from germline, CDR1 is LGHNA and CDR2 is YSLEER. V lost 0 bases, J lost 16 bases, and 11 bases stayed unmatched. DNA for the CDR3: TGCGCCAGCAGCCAAGATAGGGGGGGGCGGGAGGTCTTCTTC. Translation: CASSQDRGGREVFF.

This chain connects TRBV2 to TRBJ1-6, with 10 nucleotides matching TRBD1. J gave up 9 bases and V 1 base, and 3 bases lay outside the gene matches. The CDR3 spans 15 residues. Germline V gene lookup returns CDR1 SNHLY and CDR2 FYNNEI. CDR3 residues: CASSEGGTGVSPLHF. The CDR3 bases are TGTGCCAGCAGTGAAGGGGGGACAGGGGTTTCACCCCTCCACTTT.

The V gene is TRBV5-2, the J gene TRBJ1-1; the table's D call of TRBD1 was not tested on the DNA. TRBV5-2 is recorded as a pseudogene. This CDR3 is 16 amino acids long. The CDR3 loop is CASSPGTGGLNTEAFF. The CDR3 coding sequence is TGTGCCAGCAGCCCCGGGACAGGGGGGTTAAACACTGAAGCTTTCTTT.

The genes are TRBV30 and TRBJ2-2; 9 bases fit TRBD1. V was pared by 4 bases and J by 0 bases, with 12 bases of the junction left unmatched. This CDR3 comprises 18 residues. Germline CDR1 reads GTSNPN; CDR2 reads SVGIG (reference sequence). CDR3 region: CAWNRLGQGLSNTGELFF. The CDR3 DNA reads TGTGCCTGGAATCGGCTCGGACAGGGGCTCTCGAACACCGGGGAGCTGTTTTTT.

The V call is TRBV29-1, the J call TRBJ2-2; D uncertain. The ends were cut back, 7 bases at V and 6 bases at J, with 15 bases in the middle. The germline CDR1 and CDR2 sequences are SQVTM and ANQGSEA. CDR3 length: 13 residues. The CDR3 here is CSAAKSESGELFF. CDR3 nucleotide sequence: TGCAGCGCTGCCAAGTCAGAATCCGGGGAGCTGTTTTTT.

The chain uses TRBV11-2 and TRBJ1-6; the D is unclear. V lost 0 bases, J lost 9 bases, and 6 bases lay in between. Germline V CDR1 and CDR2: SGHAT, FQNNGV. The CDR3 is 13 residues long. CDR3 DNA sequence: TGTGCCAGCAGCTTAGAATTCGGTTCACCCCTCCACTTT. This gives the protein CASSLEFGSPLHF.

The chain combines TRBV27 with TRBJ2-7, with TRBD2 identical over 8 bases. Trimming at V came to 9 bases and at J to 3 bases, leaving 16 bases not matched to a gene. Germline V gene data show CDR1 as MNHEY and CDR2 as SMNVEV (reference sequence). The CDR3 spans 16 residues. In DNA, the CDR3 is TGTGCCAGGCAAGTTCTCAAGCGGGAGCCGAACTACGAGCAGTACGTC. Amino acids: CARQVLKREPNYEQYV.

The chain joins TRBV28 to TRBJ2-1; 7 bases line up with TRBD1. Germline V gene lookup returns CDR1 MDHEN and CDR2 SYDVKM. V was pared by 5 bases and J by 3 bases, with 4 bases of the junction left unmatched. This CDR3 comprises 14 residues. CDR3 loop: CASSEGQDYNEQFF. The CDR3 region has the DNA TGTGCCAGCAGTGAAGGACAGGACTACAATGAGCAGTTCTTC.

DNA for the CDR3: TGTGCTAGTGGTTTGCGATACAGGGGGATCTCCTACAATGAGCAGTTCTTC. Translated, it gives CASGLRYRGISYNEQFF. The genes are TRBV12-5 and TRBJ2-1, with 8 positions matching TRBD1. Germline CDR1 and CDR2: LGHNT and FRNRAP. Trimming at V came to 2 bases and at J to 0 bases, leaving 6 bases not matched to a gene. CDR3 size: 17 residues.

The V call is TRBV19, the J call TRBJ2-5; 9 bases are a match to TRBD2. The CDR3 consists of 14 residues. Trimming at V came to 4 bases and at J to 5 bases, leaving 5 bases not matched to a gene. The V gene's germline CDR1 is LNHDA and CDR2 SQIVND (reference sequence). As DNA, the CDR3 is TGTGCCAGTAGTAGACTAGCGGCGGGGGAGACCCAGTACTTC. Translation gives CASSRLAAGETQYF.

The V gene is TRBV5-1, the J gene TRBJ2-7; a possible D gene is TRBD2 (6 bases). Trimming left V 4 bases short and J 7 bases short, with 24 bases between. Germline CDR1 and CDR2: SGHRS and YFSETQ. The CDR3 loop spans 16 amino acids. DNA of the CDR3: TGCGCCAGCAGCGACAACCTTAGCGGTGCGCCGGGGGAGCAGTACTTC. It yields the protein CASSDNLSGAPGEQYF.

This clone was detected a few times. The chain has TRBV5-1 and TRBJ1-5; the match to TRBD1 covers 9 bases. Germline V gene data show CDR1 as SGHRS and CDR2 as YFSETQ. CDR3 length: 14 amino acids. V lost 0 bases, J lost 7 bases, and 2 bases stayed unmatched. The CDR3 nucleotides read TGCGCCAGCAGCTTGGAGACAGGGGGACAGCCCCAGCATTTT. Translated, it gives CASSLETGGQPQHF.

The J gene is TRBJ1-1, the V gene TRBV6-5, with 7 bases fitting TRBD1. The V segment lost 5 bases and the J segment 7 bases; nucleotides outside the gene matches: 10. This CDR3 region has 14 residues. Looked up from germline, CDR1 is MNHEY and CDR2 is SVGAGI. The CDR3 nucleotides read TGTGCCAGCAGTGCCGGGACAGCGAAAGATGAAGCTTTCTTT. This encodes CASSAGTAKDEAFF.

The CDR3 DNA sequence: TGTGCCAGTAGTAAAAACAGGGATAGCAATCAGCCCCAGCATTTT. As protein: CASSKNRDSNQPQHF. This chain uses TRBV19 with TRBJ1-5; a weak D match, TRBD1 (6 bases). V gave up 4 bases and J gave up 0 bases, with 10 bases separating them. The V gene's germline CDR1 is LNHDA and CDR2 SQIVND (reference sequence). The CDR3 length is 15 residues.

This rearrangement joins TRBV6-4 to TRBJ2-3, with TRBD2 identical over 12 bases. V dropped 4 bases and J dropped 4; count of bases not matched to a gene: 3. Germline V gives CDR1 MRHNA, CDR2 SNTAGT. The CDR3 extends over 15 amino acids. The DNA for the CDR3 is TGTGCCAGCAGTGGGCTAGCGGGAGGGCCAGATACGCAGTATTTT. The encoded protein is CASSGLAGGPDTQYF.

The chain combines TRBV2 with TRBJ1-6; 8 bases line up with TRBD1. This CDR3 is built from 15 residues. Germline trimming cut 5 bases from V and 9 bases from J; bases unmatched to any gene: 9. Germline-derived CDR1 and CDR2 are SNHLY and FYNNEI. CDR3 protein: CASSRGQGQGSPLHF. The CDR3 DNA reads TGTGCCAGCAGTCGAGGACAGGGACAAGGTTCACCCCTCCACTTT.

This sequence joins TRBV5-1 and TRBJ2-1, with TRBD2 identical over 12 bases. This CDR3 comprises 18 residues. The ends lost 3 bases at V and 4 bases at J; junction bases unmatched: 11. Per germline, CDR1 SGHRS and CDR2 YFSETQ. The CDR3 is CASSSNPGLAGFYNEQFF. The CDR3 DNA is TGCGCCAGCAGCTCCAATCCCGGACTAGCGGGGTTTTACAATGAGCAGTTCTTC.

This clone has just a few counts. CDR3 nucleotide sequence: TGTGCCAGAGCGGGGGCAGCTAATGAAAAACTGTTTTTT. Protein sequence: CARAGAANEKLFF. The chain employs TRBV2 and TRBJ1-4, with D possibly being TRBD1 (6 bases). Trimming removed 9 bases at V and 3 bases at J, with 11 bases between. The CDR3 has 13 amino acids. Looked up from germline, CDR1 is SNHLY and CDR2 is FYNNEI.

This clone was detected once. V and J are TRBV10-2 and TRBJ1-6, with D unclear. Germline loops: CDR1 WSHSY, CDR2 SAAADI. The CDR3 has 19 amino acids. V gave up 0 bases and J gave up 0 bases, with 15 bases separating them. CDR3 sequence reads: CASSESNPWASSYNSPLHF. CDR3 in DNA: TGCGCCAGCAGTGAGTCGAATCCTTGGGCGAGCTCCTATAATTCACCCCTCCACTTT.

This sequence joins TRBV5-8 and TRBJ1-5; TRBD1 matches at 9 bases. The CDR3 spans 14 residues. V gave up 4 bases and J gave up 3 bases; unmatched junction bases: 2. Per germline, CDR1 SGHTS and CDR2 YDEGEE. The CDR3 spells CASSGTGFNQPQHF. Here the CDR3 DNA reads TGTGCCAGCAGCGGGACAGGGTTCAATCAGCCCCAGCATTTT.

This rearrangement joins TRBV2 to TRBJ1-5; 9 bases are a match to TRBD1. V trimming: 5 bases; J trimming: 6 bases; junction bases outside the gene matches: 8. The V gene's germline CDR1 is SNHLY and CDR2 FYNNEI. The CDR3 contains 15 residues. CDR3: CASSKGQGVFQPQHF. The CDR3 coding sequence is TGTGCCAGCAGTAAGGGACAGGGTGTTTTTCAGCCCCAGCATTTT.

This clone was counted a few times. CDR3 sequence (DNA): TGTGCCAGCAGCACAGCGCGTGGACGGAACTCTGGGGCCAACGTCCTGACTTTC. The encoded protein is CASSTARGRNSGANVLTF. This sequence joins TRBV9 and TRBJ2-6; D is uncertain. Germline assignment: CDR1 SGDLS and CDR2 YYNGEE. There are 18 residues in the CDR3. Trimming shortened V by 4 bases and J by 0 bases, and 17 bases separated the two germline ends.

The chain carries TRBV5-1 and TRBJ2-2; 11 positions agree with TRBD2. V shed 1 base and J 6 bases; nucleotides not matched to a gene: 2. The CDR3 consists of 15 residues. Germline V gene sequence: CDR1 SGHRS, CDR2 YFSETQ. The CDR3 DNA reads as TGCGCCAGCAGCTTGCTAGCGGGGGGTTCCGGGGAGCTGTTTTTT. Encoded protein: CASSLLAGGSGELFF.

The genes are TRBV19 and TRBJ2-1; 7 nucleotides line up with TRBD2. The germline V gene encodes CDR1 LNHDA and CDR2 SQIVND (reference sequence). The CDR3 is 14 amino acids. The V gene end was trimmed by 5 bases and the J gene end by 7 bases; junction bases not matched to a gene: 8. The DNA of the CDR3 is TGTGCCAGTAGTCCCGGGACTAAAAAGAATGAGCAGTTCTTC. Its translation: CASSPGTKKNEQFF.

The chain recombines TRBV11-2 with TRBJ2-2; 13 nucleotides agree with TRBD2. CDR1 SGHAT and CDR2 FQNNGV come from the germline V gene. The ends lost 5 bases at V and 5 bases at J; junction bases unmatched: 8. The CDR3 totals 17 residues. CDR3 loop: CASSQAGTSGETGELFF. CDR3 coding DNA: TGTGCCAGCAGCCAAGCCGGGACTAGCGGGGAGACCGGGGAGCTGTTTTTT.